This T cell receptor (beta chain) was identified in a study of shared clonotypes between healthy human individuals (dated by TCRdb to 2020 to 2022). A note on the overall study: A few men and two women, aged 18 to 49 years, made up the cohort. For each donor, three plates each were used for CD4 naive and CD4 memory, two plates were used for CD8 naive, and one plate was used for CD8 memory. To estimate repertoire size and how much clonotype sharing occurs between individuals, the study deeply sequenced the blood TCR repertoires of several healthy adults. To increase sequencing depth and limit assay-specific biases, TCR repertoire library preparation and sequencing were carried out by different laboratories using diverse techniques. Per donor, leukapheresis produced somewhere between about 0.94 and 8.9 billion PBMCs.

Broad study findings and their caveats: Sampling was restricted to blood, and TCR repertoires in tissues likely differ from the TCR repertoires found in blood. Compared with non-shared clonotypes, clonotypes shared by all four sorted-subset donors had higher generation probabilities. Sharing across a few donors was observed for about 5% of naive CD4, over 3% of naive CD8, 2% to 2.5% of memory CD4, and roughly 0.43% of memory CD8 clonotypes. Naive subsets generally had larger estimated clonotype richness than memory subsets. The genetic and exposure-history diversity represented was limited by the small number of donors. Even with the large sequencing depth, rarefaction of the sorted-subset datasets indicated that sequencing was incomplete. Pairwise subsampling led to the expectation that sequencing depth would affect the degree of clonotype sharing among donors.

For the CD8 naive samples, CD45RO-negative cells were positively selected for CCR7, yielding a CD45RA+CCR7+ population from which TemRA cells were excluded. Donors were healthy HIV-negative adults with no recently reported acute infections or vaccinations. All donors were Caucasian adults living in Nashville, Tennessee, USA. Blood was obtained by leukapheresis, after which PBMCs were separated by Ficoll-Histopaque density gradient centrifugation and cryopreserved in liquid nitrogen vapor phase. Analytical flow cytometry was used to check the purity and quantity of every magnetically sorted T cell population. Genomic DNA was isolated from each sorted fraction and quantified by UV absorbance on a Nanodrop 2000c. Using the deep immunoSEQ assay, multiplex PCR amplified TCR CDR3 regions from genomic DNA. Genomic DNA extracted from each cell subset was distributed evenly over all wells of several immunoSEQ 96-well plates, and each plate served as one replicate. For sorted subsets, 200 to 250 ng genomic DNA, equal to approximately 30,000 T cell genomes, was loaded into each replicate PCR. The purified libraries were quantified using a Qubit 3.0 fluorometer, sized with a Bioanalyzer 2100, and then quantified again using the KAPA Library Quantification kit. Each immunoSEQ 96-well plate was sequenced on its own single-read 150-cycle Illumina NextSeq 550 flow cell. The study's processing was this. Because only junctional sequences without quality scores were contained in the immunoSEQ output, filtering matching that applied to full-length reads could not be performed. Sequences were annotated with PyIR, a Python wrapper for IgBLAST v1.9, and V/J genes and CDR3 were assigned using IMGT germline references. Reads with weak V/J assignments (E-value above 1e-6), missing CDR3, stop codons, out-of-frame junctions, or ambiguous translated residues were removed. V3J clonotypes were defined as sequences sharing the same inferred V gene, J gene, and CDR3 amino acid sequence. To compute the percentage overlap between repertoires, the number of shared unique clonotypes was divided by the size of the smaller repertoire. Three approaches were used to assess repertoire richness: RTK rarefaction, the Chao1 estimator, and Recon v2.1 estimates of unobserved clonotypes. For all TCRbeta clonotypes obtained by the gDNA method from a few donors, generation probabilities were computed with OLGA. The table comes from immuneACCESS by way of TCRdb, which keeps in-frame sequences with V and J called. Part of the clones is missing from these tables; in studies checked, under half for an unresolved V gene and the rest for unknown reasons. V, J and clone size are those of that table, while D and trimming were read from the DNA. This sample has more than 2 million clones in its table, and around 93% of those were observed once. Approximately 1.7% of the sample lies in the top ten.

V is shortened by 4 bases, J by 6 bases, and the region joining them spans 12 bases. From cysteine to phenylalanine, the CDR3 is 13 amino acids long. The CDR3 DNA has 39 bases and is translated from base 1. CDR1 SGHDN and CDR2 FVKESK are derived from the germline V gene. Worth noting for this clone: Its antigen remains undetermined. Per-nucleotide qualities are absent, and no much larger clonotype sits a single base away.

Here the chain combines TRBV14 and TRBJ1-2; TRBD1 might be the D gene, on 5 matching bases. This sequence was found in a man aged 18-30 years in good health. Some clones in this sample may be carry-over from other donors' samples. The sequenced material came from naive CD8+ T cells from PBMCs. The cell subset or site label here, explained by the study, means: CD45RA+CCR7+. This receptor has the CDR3 CASSPGPRDGYTF. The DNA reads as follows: TGTGCCAGCAGCCCGGGACCGAGGGATGGCTACACCTTC.